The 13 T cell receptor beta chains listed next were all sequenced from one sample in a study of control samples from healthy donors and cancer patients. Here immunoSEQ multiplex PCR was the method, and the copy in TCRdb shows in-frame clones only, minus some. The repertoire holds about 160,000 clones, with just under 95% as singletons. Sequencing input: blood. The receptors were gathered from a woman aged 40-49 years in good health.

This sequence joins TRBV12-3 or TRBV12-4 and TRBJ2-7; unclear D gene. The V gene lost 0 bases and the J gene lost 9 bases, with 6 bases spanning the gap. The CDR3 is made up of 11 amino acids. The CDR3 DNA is TGTGCCAGCAGTTTAGCGTATTTGCAGTACTTC. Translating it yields CASSLAYLQYF.

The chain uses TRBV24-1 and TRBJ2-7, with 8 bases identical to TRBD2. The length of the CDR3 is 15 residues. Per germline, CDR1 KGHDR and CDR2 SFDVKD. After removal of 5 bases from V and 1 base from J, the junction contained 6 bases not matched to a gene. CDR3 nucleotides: TGTGCCACCAGTGCAGCGAGCGGGAGATCCTACGAGCAGTACTTC. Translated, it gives CATSAASGRSYEQYF.

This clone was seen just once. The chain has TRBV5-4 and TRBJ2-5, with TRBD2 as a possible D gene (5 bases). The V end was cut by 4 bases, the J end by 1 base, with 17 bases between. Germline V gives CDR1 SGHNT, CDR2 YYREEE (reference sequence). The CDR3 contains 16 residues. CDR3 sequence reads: CASSPPVGERQETQYF. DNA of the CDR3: TGTGCCAGCAGCCCCCCCGTCGGGGAGCGCCAAGAGACCCAGTACTTC.

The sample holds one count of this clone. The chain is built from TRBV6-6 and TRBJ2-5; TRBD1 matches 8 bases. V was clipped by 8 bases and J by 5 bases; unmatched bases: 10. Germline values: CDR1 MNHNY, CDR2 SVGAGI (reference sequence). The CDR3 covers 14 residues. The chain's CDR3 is CASSNRGVGETQYF. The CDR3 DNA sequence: TGTGCCAGCTCCAACAGGGGGGTGGGGGAGACCCAGTACTTC.

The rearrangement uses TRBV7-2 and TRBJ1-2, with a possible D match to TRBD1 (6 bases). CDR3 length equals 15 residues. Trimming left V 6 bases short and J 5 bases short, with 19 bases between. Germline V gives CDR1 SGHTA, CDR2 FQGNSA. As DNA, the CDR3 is TGTGCCAGCAGAGTATTAGGGGGATTACGTTATGGCTACACCTTC. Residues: CASRVLGGLRYGYTF.

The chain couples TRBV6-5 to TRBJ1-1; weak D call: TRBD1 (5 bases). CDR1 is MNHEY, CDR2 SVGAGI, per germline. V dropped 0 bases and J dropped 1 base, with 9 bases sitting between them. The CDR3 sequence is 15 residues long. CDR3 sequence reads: CASSYSWGSNTEAFF. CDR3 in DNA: TGTGCCAGCAGTTACTCCTGGGGCTCGAACACTGAAGCTTTCTTT.

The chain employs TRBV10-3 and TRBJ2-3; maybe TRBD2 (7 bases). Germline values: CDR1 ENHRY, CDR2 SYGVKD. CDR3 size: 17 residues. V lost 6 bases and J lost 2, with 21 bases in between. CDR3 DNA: TGTGCCATCAGGGGGGGGCCTCTAGCGGACCACACAGATACGCAGTATTTT. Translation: CAIRGGPLADHTDTQYF.

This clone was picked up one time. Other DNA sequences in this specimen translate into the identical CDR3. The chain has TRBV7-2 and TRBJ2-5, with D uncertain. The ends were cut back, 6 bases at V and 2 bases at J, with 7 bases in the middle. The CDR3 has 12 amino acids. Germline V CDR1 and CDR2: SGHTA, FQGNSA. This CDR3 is CASSWGQETQYF. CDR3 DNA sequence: TGTGCCAGCAGTTGGGGTCAAGAGACCCAGTACTTC.

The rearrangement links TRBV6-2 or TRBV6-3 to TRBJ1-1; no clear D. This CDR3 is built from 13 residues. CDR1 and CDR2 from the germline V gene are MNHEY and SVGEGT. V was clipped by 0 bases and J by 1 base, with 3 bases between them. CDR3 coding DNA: TGTGCCAGCAGTTACTCGACGAACACTGAAGCTTTCTTT. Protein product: CASSYSTNTEAFF.

CDR3 loop: CASSSRPSQETQYF. The CDR3 coding sequence is TGTGCCAGCAGCTCACGACCGAGCCAAGAGACCCAGTACTTC. This chain joins TRBV13 and TRBJ2-5; D is undetermined. Trimming pared 4 bases from V and 1 base from J, leaving 10 bases between. Germline CDR1 is PRHDT and CDR2 is FYEKMQ (reference sequence). The CDR3 runs to 14 residues.

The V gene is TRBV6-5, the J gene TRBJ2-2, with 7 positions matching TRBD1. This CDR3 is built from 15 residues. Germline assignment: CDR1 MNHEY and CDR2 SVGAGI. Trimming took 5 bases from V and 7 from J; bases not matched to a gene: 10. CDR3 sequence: CASSPDRDLIGELFF. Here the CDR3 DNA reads TGTGCCAGCAGTCCCGACAGGGATCTAATCGGGGAGCTGTTTTTT.

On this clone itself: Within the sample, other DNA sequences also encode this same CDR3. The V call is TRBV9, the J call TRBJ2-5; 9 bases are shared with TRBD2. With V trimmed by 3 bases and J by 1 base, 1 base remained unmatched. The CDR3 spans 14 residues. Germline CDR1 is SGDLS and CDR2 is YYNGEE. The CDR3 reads CASSAGLAQETQYF. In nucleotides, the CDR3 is TGTGCCAGCAGCGCGGGACTAGCCCAAGAGACCCAGTACTTC.

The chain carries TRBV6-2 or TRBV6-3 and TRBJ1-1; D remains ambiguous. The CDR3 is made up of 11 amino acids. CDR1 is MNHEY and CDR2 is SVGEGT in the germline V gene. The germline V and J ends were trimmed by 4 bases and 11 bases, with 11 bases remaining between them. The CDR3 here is CASSSYGVAFF. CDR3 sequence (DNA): TGTGCCAGCAGTTCTTACGGGGTGGCTTTCTTT.